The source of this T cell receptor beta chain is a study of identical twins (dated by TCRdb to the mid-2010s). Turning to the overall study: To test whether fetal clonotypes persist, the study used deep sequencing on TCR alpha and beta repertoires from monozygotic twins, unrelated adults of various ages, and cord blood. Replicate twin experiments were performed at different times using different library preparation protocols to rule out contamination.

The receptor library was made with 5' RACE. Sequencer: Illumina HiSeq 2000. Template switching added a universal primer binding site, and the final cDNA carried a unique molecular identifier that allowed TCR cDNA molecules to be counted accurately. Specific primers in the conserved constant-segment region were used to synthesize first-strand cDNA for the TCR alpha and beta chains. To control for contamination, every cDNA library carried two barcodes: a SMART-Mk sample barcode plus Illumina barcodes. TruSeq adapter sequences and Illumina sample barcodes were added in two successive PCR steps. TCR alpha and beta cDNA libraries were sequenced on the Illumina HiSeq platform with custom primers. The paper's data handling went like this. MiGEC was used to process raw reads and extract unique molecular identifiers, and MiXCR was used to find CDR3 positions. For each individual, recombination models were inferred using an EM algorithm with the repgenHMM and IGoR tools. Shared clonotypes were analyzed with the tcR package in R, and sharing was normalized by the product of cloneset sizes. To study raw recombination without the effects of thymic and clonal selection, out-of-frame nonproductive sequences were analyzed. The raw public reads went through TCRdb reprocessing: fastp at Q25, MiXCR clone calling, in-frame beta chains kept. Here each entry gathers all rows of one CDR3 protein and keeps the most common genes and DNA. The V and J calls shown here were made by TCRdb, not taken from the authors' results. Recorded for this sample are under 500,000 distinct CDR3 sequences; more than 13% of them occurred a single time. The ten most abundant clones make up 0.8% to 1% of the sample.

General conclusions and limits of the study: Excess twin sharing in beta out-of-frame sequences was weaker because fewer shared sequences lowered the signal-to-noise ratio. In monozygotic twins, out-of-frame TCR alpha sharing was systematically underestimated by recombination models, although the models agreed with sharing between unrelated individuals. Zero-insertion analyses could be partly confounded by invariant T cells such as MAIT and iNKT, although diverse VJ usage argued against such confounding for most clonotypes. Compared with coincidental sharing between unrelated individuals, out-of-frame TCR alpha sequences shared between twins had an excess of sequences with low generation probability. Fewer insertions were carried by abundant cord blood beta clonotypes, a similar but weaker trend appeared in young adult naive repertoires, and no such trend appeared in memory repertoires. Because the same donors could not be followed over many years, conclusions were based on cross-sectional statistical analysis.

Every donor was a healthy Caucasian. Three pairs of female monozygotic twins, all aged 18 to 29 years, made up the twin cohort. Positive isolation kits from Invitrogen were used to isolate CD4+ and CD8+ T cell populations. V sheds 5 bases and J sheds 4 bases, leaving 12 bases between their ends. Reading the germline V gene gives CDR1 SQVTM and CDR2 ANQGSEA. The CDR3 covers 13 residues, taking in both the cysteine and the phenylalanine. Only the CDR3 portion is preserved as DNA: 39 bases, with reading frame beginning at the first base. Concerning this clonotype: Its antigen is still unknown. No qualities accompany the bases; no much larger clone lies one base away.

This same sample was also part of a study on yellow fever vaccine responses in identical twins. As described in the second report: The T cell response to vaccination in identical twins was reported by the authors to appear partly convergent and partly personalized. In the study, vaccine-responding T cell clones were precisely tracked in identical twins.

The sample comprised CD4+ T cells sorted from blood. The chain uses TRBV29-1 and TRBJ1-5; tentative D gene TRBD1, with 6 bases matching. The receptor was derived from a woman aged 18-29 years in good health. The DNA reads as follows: TGCAGCGTTCGGACAGCTAATAATCAGCCCCAGCATTTT. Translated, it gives CSVRTANNQPQHF.